Below, one T cell receptor beta chain is given with its context. The target antigen is unknown. Primers: 60 Vbeta forward and 13 Jbeta reverse. Profiled with immunoSEQ multiplex PCR; TCRdb holds only in-frame clones, not every one. There are under 200,000 clones in the sample; over 75% occur only once, and about 10% lies in the top ten. This entry belongs to a study of cytomegalovirus exposure and HLA in healthy donors. Study outcomes and limitations: For most TCR beta V segments, an earlier analysis put the productive rate at about 87% or about 30% of the time. It was in a later analysis that TCR association rates were seen to vary by HLA locus, highest for DRB1 and lowest for HLA-C.

This CDR3 spans 14 amino acids. V was pared by 5 bases and J by 11 bases, with 20 bases between. Germline V gives CDR1 MNHNS, CDR2 SASEGT. The receptor was derived from a man aged 18-30 years in good health and CMV-seropositive. The chain couples TRBV6-1 to TRBJ2-3; D not certain. Sample: PBMCs. DNA of the CDR3: TGTGCCAGCAGTCAAACTACGACCTCTCCGAAGCAGTATTTT. Translation: CASSQTTTSPKQYF.